These T cell receptor beta chains were read from a single sample in a study of a mutant IDH1 vaccine in newly diagnosed glioma. The data were produced by immunoSEQ multiplex PCR, yet TCRdb's version contains in-frame clones alone and is incomplete. The sample yields over 75,000 clones, roughly 75% seen once. Source: PBMCs, taken from a glioma patient treated with radiotherapy, temozolomide or both. All receptors come from a man aged 35-49 years with glioma. Both conserved end residues are part of each CDR3. The order of the fields is V gene, J gene, clone size, D gene, CDR3 protein, CDR3 DNA. The D gene is left open where the match is weak. Clone size is shown for a subset of rows, as once, few, many or a class of expanded clone.

V gene: TRBV4-2; J gene: TRBJ2-7; clone size: NA; D gene: TRBD2; CDR3 protein: CASSLGTSGEQYF; CDR3 DNA: TGTGCCAGCAGCCTTGGGACTAGCGGTGAGCAGTACTTC
V gene: TRBV7-9; J gene: TRBJ2-7; clone size: few; D gene: NA; CDR3 protein: CASSSTAWSYEQYF; CDR3 DNA: TGTGCCAGCAGCTCAACCGCGTGGTCCTACGAGCAGTACTTC
V gene: TRBV7-9; J gene: TRBJ2-2; clone size: NA; D gene: TRBD2; CDR3 protein: CASSPRLAGNTGELFF; CDR3 DNA: TGTGCCAGCAGCCCAAGACTAGCGGGAAACACCGGGGAGCTGTTTTTT
V gene: TRBV7-9; J gene: TRBJ1-2; clone size: once; D gene: TRBD1; CDR3 protein: CASSLTGDGYTF; CDR3 DNA: TGTGCCAGCAGCCTGACAGGGGATGGCTACACCTTC
V gene: TRBV19; J gene: TRBJ2-7; clone size: once; D gene: TRBD2; CDR3 protein: CASTYGSGGNYEQYF; CDR3 DNA: TGTGCCAGTACCTATGGTAGCGGGGGGAACTACGAGCAGTACTTC
V gene: TRBV7-2; J gene: TRBJ1-5; clone size: once; D gene: NA; CDR3 protein: CASSSDNFSNQPQHF; CDR3 DNA: TGTGCCAGCAGCTCTGACAACTTTAGCAATCAGCCCCAGCATTTT
V gene: TRBV4-1; J gene: TRBJ2-2; clone size: NA; D gene: NA; CDR3 protein: CASSQIASNTGELFF; CDR3 DNA: TGCGCCAGCAGCCAGATAGCGTCGAACACCGGGGAGCTGTTTTTT
V gene: TRBV7-6; J gene: TRBJ1-1; clone size: NA; D gene: NA; CDR3 protein: CASSSGIGAEAFF; CDR3 DNA: TGTGCCAGCAGCTCGGGGATCGGGGCTGAAGCTTTCTTT
V gene: TRBV27; J gene: TRBJ1-6; clone size: few; D gene: NA; CDR3 protein: CASSLSAGLSPLHF; CDR3 DNA: TGTGCCAGCAGTTTATCAGCAGGGCTGTCACCCCTCCACTTT
V gene: TRBV9; J gene: TRBJ2-2; clone size: NA; D gene: TRBD2; CDR3 protein: CASSVAGGGTGELFF; CDR3 DNA: TGTGCCAGCAGCGTAGCGGGGGGGGGCACCGGGGAGCTGTTTTTT
V gene: TRBV2; J gene: TRBJ2-5; clone size: once; D gene: TRBD2; CDR3 protein: CASSGSGGQETQYF; CDR3 DNA: TGTGCCAGCAGTGGTAGCGGGGGTCAAGAGACCCAGTACTTC
V gene: TRBV6-6; J gene: TRBJ2-7; clone size: NA; D gene: NA; CDR3 protein: CASSYGLSYEQYF; CDR3 DNA: TGTGCCAGCAGTTACGGGCTTTCCTACGAGCAGTACTTC
V gene: TRBV30; J gene: TRBJ1-2; clone size: NA; D gene: TRBD1; CDR3 protein: CAFPTGVYGYTF; CDR3 DNA: TGTGCCTTCCCGACAGGGGTCTATGGCTACACCTTC
V gene: TRBV7-2; J gene: TRBJ1-2; clone size: NA; D gene: TRBD1; CDR3 protein: CATQGGQGGGYTF; CDR3 DNA: TGTGCCACCCAGGGGGGACAGGGGGGTGGCTACACCTTC
V gene: TRBV19; J gene: TRBJ1-5; clone size: NA; D gene: TRBD1; CDR3 protein: CASTFRDRGSNQPQHF; CDR3 DNA: TGTGCCAGTACCTTCAGGGACAGGGGTAGCAATCAGCCCCAGCATTTT
V gene: TRBV28; J gene: TRBJ2-3; clone size: NA; D gene: NA; CDR3 protein: CASGDTDTQYF; CDR3 DNA: TGTGCCAGCGGGGACACAGATACGCAGTATTTT
V gene: TRBV6-5; J gene: TRBJ2-7; clone size: once; D gene: TRBD2; CDR3 protein: CASSYSAGGPTNEQYF; CDR3 DNA: TGTGCCAGCAGTTACTCAGCGGGAGGCCCAACGAACGAGCAGTACTTC
V gene: TRBV7-2; J gene: TRBJ2-7; clone size: NA; D gene: NA; CDR3 protein: CASSLDVGRYEQYF; CDR3 DNA: TGTGCCAGCAGCCTAGATGTAGGACGCTACGAGCAGTACTTC
V gene: TRBV9; J gene: TRBJ2-7; clone size: NA; D gene: NA; CDR3 protein: CASSATTGYEQYF; CDR3 DNA: TGTGCCAGCAGCGCCACAACAGGGTACGAGCAGTACTTC
V gene: TRBV12-5; J gene: TRBJ2-5; clone size: NA; D gene: TRBD1; CDR3 protein: CATKRQGGGTQYF; CDR3 DNA: TGTGCTACCAAACGACAGGGGGGCGGGACCCAGTACTTC
V gene: TRBV28; J gene: TRBJ2-5; clone size: once; D gene: NA; CDR3 protein: CASTELETQYF; CDR3 DNA: TGTGCCAGCACTGAACTGGAGACCCAGTACTTC
V gene: TRBV5-1; J gene: TRBJ1-1; clone size: once; D gene: TRBD1; CDR3 protein: CASSPFPGQSEAFF; CDR3 DNA: TGCGCCAGCAGCCCGTTCCCGGGACAGTCCGAAGCTTTCTTT
V gene: TRBV7-6; J gene: TRBJ1-1; clone size: NA; D gene: NA; CDR3 protein: CASSLEGGADMAFF; CDR3 DNA: TGTGCCAGCAGCTTAGAAGGCGGGGCGGATATGGCTTTCTTT
V gene: TRBV10-1; J gene: TRBJ2-1; clone size: NA; D gene: TRBD2; CDR3 protein: CASSEGLAGQGRQFF; CDR3 DNA: TGCGCCAGCAGTGAGGGACTAGCGGGACAAGGGAGGCAGTTCTTC
V gene: TRBV7-8; J gene: TRBJ1-1; clone size: NA; D gene: NA; CDR3 protein: CASMLGPGAEAFF; CDR3 DNA: TGTGCCAGCATGCTTGGGCCAGGGGCTGAAGCTTTCTTT
V gene: TRBV6-4; J gene: TRBJ2-3; clone size: once; D gene: NA; CDR3 protein: CASSVADTDTQYF; CDR3 DNA: TGTGCCAGCAGTGTTGCAGACACAGATACGCAGTATTTT
V gene: TRBV6-5; J gene: TRBJ1-1; clone size: NA; D gene: TRBD1; CDR3 protein: CASSPDRGTEAFF; CDR3 DNA: TGTGCCAGCAGCCCTGACAGGGGCACTGAAGCTTTCTTT
V gene: TRBV4-3; J gene: TRBJ1-4; clone size: few; D gene: NA; CDR3 protein: CASSHRREKLFF; CDR3 DNA: TGCGCCAGCAGCCACCGGCGGGAAAAACTGTTTTTT
V gene: TRBV9; J gene: TRBJ2-1; clone size: NA; D gene: NA; CDR3 protein: CASSVGLHEQFF; CDR3 DNA: TGTGCCAGCAGCGTAGGGCTCCATGAGCAGTTCTTC